These 26 T cell receptor beta chains came from one sample sequenced in a study of CD8 T cells in ankylosing spondylitis. From the 5' RACE reads, TCRdb called clonotypes with MiXCR, one entry per CDR3 protein. The data show around 160,000 distinct CDR3 sequences, with around 10% seen just once and roughly 29% held by the top ten. The sequencing sample was made of blood, either unsorted or a sorted T cell fraction (not recorded which). All receptors come from a male donor with ankylosing spondylitis or in good health (not recorded which).

The rearrangement links TRBV6-5 to TRBJ2-7, with 10 bases aligning to TRBD2. Germline lookup yields CDR1 MNHEY and CDR2 SVGAGI. This CDR3 has 14 amino acids. Germline trimming cut 4 bases from V and 6 bases from J; bases unmatched to any gene: 6. In DNA form, the CDR3 reads TGTGCCAGCAGTTTCAGCGGGGGGGACCTCGAGCAGTACTTC. Protein sequence: CASSFSGGDLEQYF.

This clonotype occurred a few times. V usage is TRBV30 and J usage is TRBJ1-1; possibly TRBD1 for D (5 bases). V was clipped by 6 bases and J by 11 bases, with 22 bases between them. Germline CDR1 GTSNPN, CDR2 SVGIG (reference sequence). The CDR3 is 13 residues long. In nucleotides, the CDR3 is TGTGCCTGCCCCTCACGGGGGTCTGTGGGGGCTTTCTTT. This translates into CACPSRGSVGAFF.

This clonotype came up a few times. This sequence joins TRBV12-3 or TRBV12-4 and TRBJ2-2; the match to TRBD1 covers 10 bases. The CDR3 has 16 residues. Trimming cost V 6 bases and J 5 bases; bases outside gene matches: 9. CDR3 amino acids: CASSSPGQGKTGELFF. DNA of the CDR3: TGTGCCAGCAGCTCTCCGGGACAGGGGAAGACCGGGGAGCTGTTTTTT.

This clonotype came up a few times. The gene calls are TRBV10-1 and TRBJ2-1; 8 bases map to TRBD2. Germline V gives CDR1 WNHNN, CDR2 SYGVQD (reference sequence). J was trimmed by 6 bases and V by 0 bases; bases with no gene match: 10. This CDR3 is 17 amino acids long. This chain's CDR3 is CASSESKGGGSRNEQFF. In nucleotides, the CDR3 is TGCGCCAGCAGTGAGTCGAAGGGCGGGGGGAGTCGCAATGAGCAGTTCTTC.

This clonotype was seen at least ten times. An end of the junction does not agree with germline; a read error may underlie this. CDR3 sequence (DNA): TGCGCCAGCAGCCGGGACAGCTCCTACGAGCAGTACTTC. Translating gives CASSRDSSYEQYF. The V gene is TRBV12-3 or TRBV12-4, the J gene TRBJ2-7; 7 bases align to TRBD1. The CDR3 loop spans 13 amino acids.

The V and J genes are TRBV19 and TRBJ2-7, with no clear D. Per the germline V gene, CDR1 is LNHDA and CDR2 is SQIVND (reference sequence). V was clipped by 4 bases and J by 2 bases, with 15 bases between them. This CDR3 spans 15 amino acids. In nucleotides, the CDR3 is TGTGCCAGTAGTAAGTCAGGTCCGGACCCCTACGAGCAGTACTTC. It encodes CASSKSGPDPYEQYF.

This chain connects TRBV12-3 or TRBV12-4 to TRBJ1-1; D remains ambiguous. The CDR3 runs to 14 residues. V lost 5 bases and J lost 2, with 12 bases in between. CDR3 protein: CASSRVRANTEAFF. As DNA, the CDR3 is TGTGCCAGCAGTCGAGTCCGAGCTAACACTGAAGCTTTCTTT.

J is TRBJ2-1 and V is TRBV4-3; the D is unclear. This CDR3 region has 14 residues. V gave up 4 bases and J gave up 6 bases, with 13 bases separating them. Germline CDR1 is LGHNA and CDR2 is YSLEER. CDR3 in DNA: TGCGCCAGCAGCCCCTCGGGCTACCTCAATGAGCAGTTCTTC. It encodes CASSPSGYLNEQFF.

This clonotype was found a few times. This chain connects TRBV28 to TRBJ2-2; D might be TRBD2 (6 bases). CDR1 and CDR2 from the germline V gene are MDHEN and SYDVKM. Trimming stripped 8 bases from V and 0 bases from J, with 10 bases between. The CDR3 covers 14 residues. The CDR3 DNA sequence: TGTGCCAGCGGAGGGGCCCCGAACACCGGGGAGCTGTTTTTT. Its translation: CASGGAPNTGELFF.

This clonotype has just a few counts. The V call is TRBV5-1, the J call TRBJ2-2; no clear D gene. The germline V gene has CDR1 SGHRS and CDR2 YFSETQ. Trimming removed 2 bases at V and 4 bases at J, with 15 bases between. The CDR3 is 16 residues long. CDR3 in amino acids: CASSFGPSPVTGELFF. The CDR3 nucleotides read TGCGCCAGCAGCTTCGGACCGTCCCCGGTCACCGGGGAGCTGTTTTTT.

With respect to this clonotype: The junction does not match germline at one end; this may be a read error. The V call is TRBV5-6, the J call TRBJ1-2; D is undetermined. The germline V gene encodes CDR1 SGHDT and CDR2 YYEEEE. This CDR3 is built from 11 residues. CDR3 nucleotide sequence: TGTGCCAGCAGCTTAAACTATGCCTACACCTTC. This codes for CASSLNYAYTF.

This clonotype was recorded many times. The chain couples TRBV6-5 to TRBJ2-7, with TRBD1 as a possible D gene (5 bases). CDR3 length: 14 residues. Germline loops: CDR1 MNHEY, CDR2 SVGAGI. The ends were cut back, 3 bases at V and 6 bases at J, with 15 bases in the middle. CDR3 protein: CASSYSDSLLEQYF. CDR3 nucleotide sequence: TGTGCCAGCAGTTATTCCGACAGTTTACTCGAGCAGTACTTC.

This clonotype was seen ten or more times. The rearrangement links TRBV29-1 to TRBJ2-7; 7 nucleotides match TRBD1. The CDR3 is 16 amino acids. Trimming removed 1 base from V and 3 bases from J; junction bases left unmatched: 12. Germline V CDR1 and CDR2: SQVTM, ANQGSEA. The DNA of the CDR3 is TGCAGCGTTGAAGGTCTAGAGGCAGGGGGAATCTACGAGCAGTACTTC. Translated, it gives CSVEGLEAGGIYEQYF.

This clonotype came up a few times. This chain uses TRBV5-1 with TRBJ1-2; tentative D call: TRBD1 (5 bases). V lost 0 bases, J lost 7 bases, and 10 bases lay in between. Germline CDR1 reads SGHRS; CDR2 reads YFSETQ. This CDR3 is built from 13 residues. The CDR3 DNA is TGCGCCAGCAGCTTGGAGGCAGGGAGTGGCTACACCTTC. This translates into CASSLEAGSGYTF.

The sample holds a few counts of this clonotype. The genes are TRBV5-1 and TRBJ1-1; TRBD1 might be the D (6 bases). V was shortened by 1 base and J by 2 bases, with 18 bases between the two germline ends. CDR3 length: 17 amino acids. CDR1 and CDR2 from the germline V gene are SGHRS and YFSETQ. DNA of the CDR3: TGCGCCAGCAGCTTGCGGCCAGGGGCCCGCGGAAACACTGAAGCTTTCTTT. Its translation: CASSLRPGARGNTEAFF.

The CDR3 region is CSVIGRIKYEQYF. The CDR3 DNA reads as TGCAGCGTTATTGGGAGAATCAAGTACGAGCAGTACTTC. The gene calls are TRBV29-1 and TRBJ2-7; tentative D call: TRBD2 (5 bases). The germline V gene has CDR1 SQVTM and CDR2 ANQGSEA. The CDR3 has 13 residues. Trimming left V 5 bases short and J 4 bases short, with 15 bases between.

This clonotype appeared many times. The V and J genes are TRBV20-1 and TRBJ2-5, with D tentatively TRBD1 (5 bases). Per the germline V gene, CDR1 is DFQATT and CDR2 is SNEGSKA (reference sequence). This CDR3 is 15 amino acids long. The germline V and J ends were trimmed by 6 bases and 4 bases, with 21 bases remaining between them. The CDR3 region has the DNA TGCAGTGCCAGGGATGTAGGTTCAGGAAGAGAGACCCAGTACTTC. It is translated as CSARDVGSGRETQYF.

The rearrangement joins TRBV5-1 to TRBJ2-7; D is possibly TRBD1 (5 bases). Deletions cut 0 bases from V and 5 bases from J, with 15 bases between. The CDR3 contains 15 residues. Germline V CDR1 and CDR2: SGHRS, YFSETQ. The CDR3: CASSLDPGLRNEQYF. For the CDR3, the DNA is TGCGCCAGCAGCTTGGATCCAGGGCTCAGAAACGAGCAGTACTTC.

This clonotype was seen ten or more times. The V call is TRBV20-1, the J call TRBJ2-5; either TRBD1 or TRBD2 may supply D (7 bases each). The V gene's germline CDR1 is DFQATT and CDR2 SNEGSKA (reference sequence). The CDR3 length is 16 residues. CDR3 residues: CSAAGGGAGNQETQYF. CDR3 coding DNA: TGCAGCGCTGCAGGGGGGGGAGCGGGGAACCAAGAGACCCAGTACTTC.

This clonotype was detected only once. The J gene is TRBJ1-6, the V gene TRBV7-9, with D possibly TRBD1 on 6 matching bases. The CDR3 consists of 14 residues. With 3 bases removed from V and 8 bases from J, the gap between germline ends came to 11 bases. Germline values: CDR1 SEHNR, CDR2 FQNEAQ (reference sequence). CDR3 loop: CASSFNRVDSPLHF. DNA for the CDR3: TGTGCCAGCAGCTTTAACAGGGTGGATTCACCCCTCCACTTT.

This clonotype was observed many times. The chain employs TRBV12-3 or TRBV12-4 and TRBJ2-3; D perhaps matches TRBD2 (5 bases). The CDR3 consists of 14 residues. Between the trimmed V and J ends, which lost 3 bases and 6 bases, there was a span of 13 bases. CDR3 sequence (DNA): TGTGCCAGCAGTTTCGGTCTAGCATCGGATACGCAGTATTTT. Translating gives CASSFGLASDTQYF.

Of note for this clonotype: At one end, the junction sequence differs from germline, possibly due to a read error. The chain couples TRBV19 to TRBJ1-4; D is ambiguous. CDR3 size: 14 residues. Germline-derived CDR1 and CDR2 are LNHDA and SQIVND (reference sequence). The CDR3 sequence is CTSRPTGINEKLFF. Here the CDR3 DNA reads TGTACCAGTAGACCGACGGGCATTAATGAAAAACTGTTTTTT.

This clonotype was picked up many times. The gene calls are TRBV5-5 and TRBJ1-2, with TRBD1 as a possible D gene (6 bases). Germline V gene data show CDR1 as SGHKS and CDR2 as YYEKEE (reference sequence). Trimming stripped 4 bases from V and 4 bases from J, with 14 bases between. This CDR3 is 14 amino acids long. The CDR3 DNA sequence: TGTGCCAGCAGCGCGCAGGACAGAGGCTATGGCTACACCTTC. Translated: CASSAQDRGYGYTF.

This clonotype was seen repeatedly, ten times or more. The rearrangement links TRBV5-1 to TRBJ1-1; D is unclear. V was cut by 0 bases and J by 2 bases, with 14 bases left in between. The CDR3 length is 16 residues. CDR1 is SGHRS and CDR2 is YFSETQ in the germline V gene. CDR3 DNA: TGCGCCAGCAGCTTGGATAATGGGCGAAGAAACACTGAAGCTTTCTTT. This codes for CASSLDNGRRNTEAFF.

This sequence joins TRBV5-1 and TRBJ2-5; TRBD2 matches 14 bases. The CDR3 has 16 residues. J gave up 2 bases and V 4 bases, and 4 bases lay outside the gene matches. Germline loops: CDR1 SGHRS, CDR2 YFSETQ. The CDR3 protein is CASSPGLAGDQETQYF. The DNA for the CDR3 is TGCGCCAGCAGCCCGGGACTAGCGGGAGATCAAGAGACCCAGTACTTC.

This clonotype was recorded at least ten times. The chain employs TRBV20-1 and TRBJ2-7; D might be TRBD1 (5 bases). Trimming cost V 1 base and J 2 bases, with 6 bases left between them. Germline CDR1 and CDR2: DFQATT and SNEGSKA (reference sequence). This CDR3 contains 12 residues. The CDR3 here is CSARAGTYEQYF. The CDR3 DNA reads TGCAGTGCTAGAGCAGGGACCTACGAGCAGTACTTC.